One sample yielded the 27 T cell receptor beta chains listed below, sequenced in a study of control samples from healthy donors and cancer patients. Here immunoSEQ multiplex PCR was the method, and the copy in TCRdb shows in-frame clones only, minus some. The data hold approximately 120,000 clones, with about 92% observed a single time. The sample was PBMCs. These receptors were taken from a man older than 75 with head and neck cancer.

This chain links TRBV27 with TRBJ1-1, with D uncertain. The CDR3 covers 15 residues. V gave up 10 bases and J gave up 5 bases, with 23 bases separating them. Germline loops: CDR1 MNHEY, CDR2 SMNVEV (reference sequence). CDR3 nucleotides: TGTGCCACCGGAAGGGCCCCGTGGGGAGGAACTGAAGCTTTCTTT. Translation gives CATGRAPWGGTEAFF.

V and J are TRBV4-3 and TRBJ2-2; TRBD1 is a possible D gene (5 bases). This CDR3 has 14 residues. V was clipped by 5 bases and J by 0 bases, with 7 bases between them. Per the germline V gene, CDR1 is LGHNA and CDR2 is YSLEER. In DNA, the CDR3 is TGCGCCAGCAGCGACAGACCGAACACCGGGGAGCTGTTTTTT. This sequence encodes CASSDRPNTGELFF.

The chain combines TRBV7-9 with TRBJ2-7, with TRBD1 matching over 8 bases. This CDR3 is built from 14 residues. V dropped 5 bases and J dropped 3; count of bases not matched to a gene: 6. Germline values: CDR1 SEHNR, CDR2 FQNEAQ (reference sequence). Here the CDR3 DNA reads TGTGCCAGCAGCCGCGGACAGGGCTACTACGAGCAGTACTTC. It codes for CASSRGQGYYEQYF.

The rearrangement joins TRBV19 to TRBJ2-7; 7 positions match TRBD2. The V and J ends lost 3 bases and 2 bases, in that order; junction bases with no gene match: 7. The CDR3 consists of 15 residues. Germline V gene data show CDR1 as LNHDA and CDR2 as SQIVND (reference sequence). DNA of the CDR3: TGTGCCAGTAGTATGCGACTAGCCGGTACCTACGAGCAGTACTTC. Translation: CASSMRLAGTYEQYF.

This clone has just one count. The rearrangement links TRBV6-2 or TRBV6-3 to TRBJ2-7, with 15 positions matching TRBD2. Unmatched junction bases numbered 9, after V lost 7 bases and J lost 11 bases. Germline V gene data show CDR1 as MNHEY and CDR2 as SVGEGT. CDR3 size: 14 residues. The CDR3 DNA is TGTGCCAGCAACCCCGGACTAGCGGGAGGGCATAAGTACTTC. It codes for CASNPGLAGGHKYF.

The genes are TRBV5-3 and TRBJ1-1; TRBD1 matches at 7 bases. TRBV5-3 is an open reading frame, and its role is uncertain. This CDR3 contains 16 residues. Trimming at V came to 2 bases and at J to 0 bases, leaving 7 bases not matched to a gene. CDR3 protein: CARSLTPGGLNTEAFF. In nucleotides, the CDR3 is TGTGCCAGAAGCTTAACGCCAGGGGGGTTGAACACTGAAGCTTTCTTT.

A single count supports this clone. The CDR3 coding sequence is TGTGCCTGGACCGGGGACAGGGGTGACGGCTACACCTTC. Protein: CAWTGDRGDGYTF. The chain has TRBV30 and TRBJ1-2, with 10 bases that match TRBD1. Losses at the gene ends were 4 bases for V and 8 bases for J; bases not matched to a gene: 7. CDR1 is GTSNPN and CDR2 is SVGIG in the germline V gene (reference sequence). This CDR3 comprises 13 residues.

This sequence joins TRBV25-1 and TRBJ1-1; D is ambiguous. CDR1 and CDR2 (germline): MGHDK, SYGVNS. The CDR3 length is 18 residues. Trimming left V 4 bases short and J 5 bases short, with 26 bases between. CDR3 coding DNA: TGTGCCAGCAGTGCTGGTGTGAAGGTAGTGGGTCCAAGGACTGAAGCTTTCTTT. This codes for CASSAGVKVVGPRTEAFF.

This chain links TRBV9 with TRBJ2-7; possible D gene TRBD1, 6 bases. The CDR3 extends over 15 amino acids. The germline gives CDR1 SGDLS, CDR2 YYNGEE. V lost 0 bases and J lost 6, with 16 bases in between. The chain's CDR3 is CASSVAEWGPGEQYF. The CDR3 DNA sequence: TGTGCCAGCAGCGTAGCTGAATGGGGGCCCGGCGAGCAGTACTTC. Looking up the rest from reference TRBV9 and TRBJ2-7 gives the full variable domain: DSGVTQTPKHLITATGQRVTLRCSPRSGDLSVYWYQQSLDQGLQFLIQYYNGEERAKGNILERFSAQQFPDLHSELNLSSLELGDSALYFCASSVAEWGPGEQYFGPGTRLTVT.

This clone was seen once. Written as DNA, the CDR3 is TGTGCCATCAGCCTTAGCGGGTCTAGCACAGATACGCAGTATTTT. This sequence encodes CAISLSGSSTDTQYF. The chain couples TRBV10-3 to TRBJ2-3; 7 bases map to TRBD2. This CDR3 is built from 15 residues. V lost 6 bases and J lost 0; bases outside the gene matches: 6. CDR1 and CDR2 from the germline V gene are ENHRY and SYGVKD.

This chain uses TRBV4-1 with TRBJ2-1, with TRBD2 matching over 9 bases. Trimming removed 4 bases from V and 2 bases from J; junction bases left unmatched: 6. From germline, CDR1 is MGHRA and CDR2 YSYEKL. The CDR3 runs to 16 residues. CDR3 sequence: CASSPSSGVTYNEQFF. In DNA, the CDR3 is TGCGCCAGCAGCCCCTCTAGCGGGGTAACCTACAATGAGCAGTTCTTC.

CDR3 DNA sequence: TGTGCCAGCAGCGTCGGCAGCAACACTGAAGCTTTCTTT. Residues: CASSVGSNTEAFF. The chain is built from TRBV6-5 and TRBJ1-1; D is unresolved. This CDR3 has 13 residues. Looked up from germline, CDR1 is MNHEY and CDR2 is SVGAGI. V was cut by 6 bases and J by 2 bases, with 10 bases left in between.

The count of this clone is one. The gene calls are TRBV24-1 and TRBJ1-3; the D gene is possibly TRBD1 (5 bases). Germline V gene lookup returns CDR1 KGHDR and CDR2 SFDVKD. V was cut by 4 bases and J by 7 bases, with 7 bases left in between. This CDR3 comprises 12 residues. The CDR3 nucleotides are TGTGCCACCAGTGAAGGGGTGAACACCATATATTTT. This codes for CATSEGVNTIYF.

V gene TRBV3-1 (or the pseudogene TRBV3-2) combines with J gene TRBJ1-1; D is unclear. Trimming shortened V by 4 bases and J by 7 bases, and 7 bases separated the two germline ends. This CDR3 has 11 residues. Germline lookup yields CDR1 LGHDT and CDR2 YNNKEL (reference sequence). CDR3 sequence: CASSPLDEAFF. CDR3 DNA sequence: TGTGCCAGCAGCCCCCTGGATGAAGCTTTCTTT.

V usage is TRBV11-2 and J usage is TRBJ1-2, with TRBD1 as a possible D gene (5 bases). The CDR3 extends over 13 amino acids. CDR1 and CDR2 (germline): SGHAT, FQNNGV. With 1 base removed from V and 6 bases from J, the gap between germline ends came to 9 bases. CDR3 nucleotides: TGTGCCAGCAGCTTAGTTGGGGGAAATGGCTACACCTTC. It is translated as CASSLVGGNGYTF.

V is TRBV4-1 and J is TRBJ1-5; possible D gene TRBD1, 5 bases. V lost 2 bases, J lost 0 bases, and 11 bases lay in between. This CDR3 has 16 residues. Germline V gene data show CDR1 as MGHRA and CDR2 as YSYEKL. CDR3 DNA: TGCGCCAGCAGCCAAAAAAAAGGGGATAGCAATCAGCCCCAGCATTTT. Its protein is CASSQKKGDSNQPQHF.

This rearrangement joins TRBV25-1 to TRBJ1-2; D is possibly TRBD1 (6 bases). This CDR3 contains 12 residues. CDR1 is MGHDK, CDR2 SYGVNS, per germline. Trimming took off 6 bases at V and 5 bases at J, with 10 bases between the two ends. The CDR3 coding sequence is TGTGCCAGCAGAGGGACAAATTATGGCTACACCTTC. This gives the protein CASRGTNYGYTF.

The chain combines TRBV27 with TRBJ1-5; D is unresolved. This CDR3 is built from 16 residues. Looked up from germline, CDR1 is MNHEY and CDR2 is SMNVEV (reference sequence). V gave up 6 bases and J gave up 6 bases, with 21 bases separating them. The CDR3 loop is CASSPLSPRGSQPQHF. In DNA form, the CDR3 reads TGTGCCAGCAGCCCCCTTAGTCCTCGAGGGAGTCAGCCCCAGCATTTT.

This chain joins TRBV30 and TRBJ2-3; the D gene could be TRBD1 or TRBD2 (6 bases each). The germline V gene encodes CDR1 GTSNPN and CDR2 SVGIG (reference sequence). The CDR3 contains 12 residues. CDR3 DNA sequence: TGTGCTTGGGGGGACATCACAGATACGCAGTATTTT. This translates into CAWGDITDTQYF.

This clone occurred once. V is TRBV11-2 and J is TRBJ2-2; no definite D call. Trimming shortened V by 2 bases and J by 6 bases, and 16 bases separated the two germline ends. CDR1 and CDR2 from the germline V gene are SGHAT and FQNNGV. This CDR3 has 16 amino acids. The CDR3 nucleotides read TGTGCCAGCAGCTTATTTGCGACACCTAACGCCGGGGAGCTGTTTTTT. Its translation: CASSLFATPNAGELFF. Full variable domain (rest looked up from reference TRBV11-2 and TRBJ2-2): EAGVAQSPRYKIIEKRQSVAFWCNPISGHATLYWYQQILGQGPKLLIQFQNNGVVDDSQLPKDRFSAERLKGVDSTLKIQPAKLEDSAVYLCASSLFATPNAGELFFGEGSRLTVL.

This clone was seen a few times. This chain connects TRBV6-1 to TRBJ1-2; a possible D gene is TRBD1 (6 bases). This CDR3 is 13 amino acids long. Germline loops: CDR1 MNHNS, CDR2 SASEGT. Trimming pared 1 base from V and 4 bases from J, leaving 7 bases between. This CDR3 reads CASSEVGGYGYTF. The CDR3 DNA follows: TGTGCCAGCAGTGAAGTAGGGGGCTATGGCTACACCTTC.

The chain employs TRBV25-1 and TRBJ2-1; 10 bases agree with TRBD2. The V segment lost 4 bases and the J segment 5 bases; nucleotides outside the gene matches: 2. Germline V gene sequence: CDR1 MGHDK, CDR2 SYGVNS. The CDR3 length is 14 residues. The CDR3 here is CASSGTSGDNEQFF. In nucleotides, the CDR3 is TGTGCCAGCAGTGGTACTAGCGGGGACAATGAGCAGTTCTTC.

V usage is TRBV7-5 and J usage is TRBJ1-5. TRBV7-5 is a recognized pseudogene. The CDR3 has 16 residues. For the CDR3, the DNA is TGTGTCAGAAGCCCGACCCCGTACGGGAGTCATCAGCCCCAGCATTTT. Its translation: CVRSPTPYGSHQPQHF.

The chain is built from TRBV7-9 and TRBJ1-1; TRBD1 aligns across 7 bases. Trimming cost V 5 bases and J 10 bases; bases outside gene matches: 13. This CDR3 spans 14 amino acids. Germline CDR1 SEHNR, CDR2 FQNEAQ (reference sequence). Written as DNA, the CDR3 is TGTGCCAGCAGCGCCTCCGGACAGGATCGCCGAGCTTTCTTT. Protein: CASSASGQDRRAFF.

The rearrangement links TRBV9 to TRBJ2-1, with unresolved D. Germline V gene lookup returns CDR1 SGDLS and CDR2 YYNGEE. The germline V and J ends were trimmed by 4 bases and 5 bases, with 16 bases remaining between them. The CDR3 has 15 amino acids. The CDR3 reads CASSPQSSPNNEQFF. CDR3 DNA sequence: TGTGCCAGCAGCCCCCAGTCGTCACCGAACAATGAGCAGTTCTTC.

The genes are TRBV3-1 (or the pseudogene TRBV3-2) and TRBJ1-2, with D unresolved. Trimming left V 1 base short and J 1 base short, with 7 bases between. Germline CDR1 is LGHDT and CDR2 is YNNKEL (reference sequence). This CDR3 has 14 residues. CDR3 amino acids: CASSQVPDNYGYTF. The CDR3 coding sequence is TGTGCCAGCAGCCAAGTCCCGGATAACTATGGCTACACCTTC.

This chain uses TRBV18 with TRBJ2-3; D perhaps matches TRBD2 (6 bases). The germline V gene has CDR1 KGHSH and CDR2 LQKENI. The ends were cut back, 0 bases at V and 0 bases at J, with 10 bases in the middle. This CDR3 is built from 16 residues. Here the CDR3 reads CASSPPGGESTDTQYF. DNA for the CDR3: TGTGCCAGCTCACCACCGGGGGGAGAGAGCACAGATACGCAGTATTTT.